The 21 T cell receptor beta chains reported below all come from one sample, sequenced in a study of T cell clonality in common variable immunodeficiency (dated by TCRdb to 2014 to 2015). Study-level results and caveats: Fewer deletions and N-nucleotide insertions were reportedly observed in CVID TCRbeta sequences, and highly modified clones with 13 or more V deletions were reportedly absent from CVID TCRbeta sequences.

The antigens of these receptors remain unknown. The method was the immunoSEQ multiplex PCR assay. As stored in TCRdb, this immuneACCESS dataset retains in-frame rearrangements with V and J assigned. A fraction of the clones does not appear; measured against another copy, unresolved V genes explain less than half of the discrepancy, and the remainder lacks a known reason. This sample has approximately 35,000 clones, none of them a singleton. Clones ranked in the top ten supply around 6.1% of the sample. Sequencing was carried out using peripheral blood mononuclear cells. The source is a human donor with common variable immunodeficiency.

This clone has a count of ten or more. The CDR3 is cut off 3 residues early in the read; its end comes from the germline J gene. This sequence joins TRBV5-1 and TRBJ1-5, with D perhaps TRBD1 (5 bases). CDR1 SGHRS and CDR2 YFSETQ come from the germline V gene. V lost 4 bases to trimming and J lost 0 bases, with 11 bases between them. CDR3 length: 15 amino acids. This CDR3 reads CASSPDSNSNQPQHF. CDR3 DNA (partial): TGCGCCAGCAGCCCTGACAGTAATAGCAATCAGCCC.

This clone was observed at least ten times. The read comes to an end 3 residues before the CDR3 does, leaving the germline J gene to fill in the end. This chain joins TRBV5-1 and TRBJ2-2; 11 nucleotides align to TRBD2. This CDR3 contains 16 residues. V lost 5 bases to trimming and J lost 1 base; unmatched junction nucleotides: 4. The germline gives CDR1 SGHRS, CDR2 YFSETQ. The sequenced CDR3 bases are TGCGCCAGCAGTCGTACTAGCGGGAGGAACACCGGGGAG. Amino acids: CASSRTSGRNTGE. The full CDR3 protein is CASSRTSGRNTGELFF.

This clone came up many times. The CDR3 end falls 3 residues outside the read, so it is completed with the germline J gene. This sequence joins TRBV29-1 and TRBJ2-5; a possible D gene is TRBD1 (5 bases). The CDR3 totals 12 residues. Germline V gene data show CDR1 as SQVTM and CDR2 as ANQGSEA. Trimming removed 4 bases at V and 4 bases at J, with 10 bases between. The CDR3 sequence: CSVAGSGETQYF. CDR3 DNA (partial): TGCAGCGTTGCAGGGTCGGGAGAGACC.

This clone was seen a few times. Read coverage stops 3 residues before the CDR3 terminus; the germline J gene supplies the remainder. V gene TRBV2 combines with J gene TRBJ2-3; TRBD1 might be the D (6 bases). The CDR3 length is 14 residues. CDR1 SNHLY and CDR2 FYNNEI come from the germline V gene. The V end lost 4 bases, the J end lost 4 bases, and 12 bases lay between the germline ends. CDR3 amino acids: CASSAQGRPDTQYF. The CDR3 bases that were read are TGTGCCAGCAGTGCTCAGGGGAGACCAGATACG.

A few counts support this clone. The CDR3 end lies 3 residues beyond the end of the read and is filled in from the germline J gene. The same CDR3 arises from other DNA sequences in this sample as well. The rearrangement links TRBV7-6 to TRBJ2-1; TRBD2 agrees at 13 bases. After removal of 2 bases from V and 9 bases from J, the junction contained 13 bases not matched to a gene. CDR1 is SGHVS, CDR2 FNYEAQ, per germline. The CDR3 consists of 18 residues. The sequenced part of the CDR3 DNA is TGTGCCAGCAGCTTATCCCTCCCGACTAGCGGGGGGCGGCTTGAG. This sequence encodes CASSLSLPTSGGRLE. In full, the CDR3 is CASSLSLPTSGGRLEQFF.

Note on this clone: Read coverage stops 3 residues before the CDR3 terminus; the germline J gene supplies the remainder. The J gene is TRBJ1-2, the V gene TRBV11-2, with D perhaps TRBD1 (6 bases). V was pared by 5 bases and J by 5 bases, with 15 bases between. The CDR3 loop spans 14 amino acids. Per the germline V gene, CDR1 is SGHAT and CDR2 is FQNNGV. The CDR3 DNA, read in part, is TGTGCCAGCAGCCCCGAGACAGGACTTTATGGC. Translation gives CASSPETGLYG. The whole CDR3 sequence is CASSPETGLYGYTF.

A few counts support this clone. The CDR3 extends 3 residues past the end of the read, so its final part is completed from the germline J gene. The chain couples TRBV7-2 to TRBJ1-2; 9 bases align to TRBD1. Germline V gene data show CDR1 as SGHTA and CDR2 as FQGNSA. The CDR3 totals 15 residues. The trim removed 5 bases at V and 6 bases at J, leaving 10 bases unmatched. The CDR3 here is CASSPTGTGLHGYTF. The DNA read from the CDR3 is TGTGCCAGCAGCCCGACCGGGACAGGGCTCCATGGC.

This clone appeared a few times. The read gets to within 3 residues of the CDR3 end, and the germline J gene fills in the rest. V and J are TRBV19 and TRBJ2-1; D might be TRBD2 (7 bases). In germline, CDR1 is LNHDA, CDR2 SQIVND (reference sequence). CDR3 length equals 15 residues. The V end lost 3 bases, the J end lost 5 bases, and 14 bases lay between the germline ends. CDR3 residues: CASSIGGAGHNEQFF. The part of the CDR3 DNA that was read is TGTGCCAGTAGTATTGGGGGGGCCGGTCACAATGAG.

Notes on this clone: The read finishes 3 residues shy of the CDR3 end, and the germline J gene is used to complete it. The chain carries TRBV19 and TRBJ1-4, with D maybe TRBD1 (5 bases). The V and J ends lost 8 bases and 0 bases respectively, with 13 bases between them. This CDR3 has 15 amino acids. Per germline, CDR1 LNHDA and CDR2 SQIVND (reference sequence). The CDR3 loop reads CASVSGASTNEKLFF. The sequenced CDR3 bases are TGTGCCAGTGTGAGCGGGGCTTCAACTAATGAAAAA.

In this sample, this clone turned up a few times. At one boundary the junction diverges from the germline segment, which might be a read error. The sequence runs out 3 residues before the end of the CDR3; the remainder is reconstructed from the germline J gene. The gene calls are TRBV19 and TRBJ1-5; tentatively, D is TRBD1 (5 bases). The CDR3 is 13 residues long. Germline values: CDR1 LNHDA, CDR2 SQIVND (reference sequence). CDR3 bases read: TGTGCCAGTAGGGGGCCGGGCAAGCAGCCC. Its translation: CASRGPGKQP. The full CDR3 is CASRGPGKQPQHF.

A few counts support this clone. The observed sequence ends 3 residues before the CDR3 terminus, with the missing tail filled in from the germline J gene. The J gene is TRBJ2-7, the V gene TRBV30, with a possible D match to TRBD1 (6 bases). This CDR3 spans 12 amino acids. V gave up 5 bases and J gave up 3 bases, with 11 bases separating them. Germline V lookup: CDR1 GTSNPN, CDR2 SVGIG (reference sequence). Here the CDR3 reads CAWRQQGYEQYF. The sequenced CDR3 bases are TGTGCCTGGCGCCAACAGGGCTACGAG.

On this clone itself: Coverage ceases 3 residues before the CDR3 finishes, and the germline J gene fills in the end. The V call is TRBV11-3, the J call TRBJ2-7, with 7 bases fitting TRBD2. The CDR3 is 14 amino acids. Germline V gene lookup returns CDR1 SGHNT and CDR2 YENEEA. J was trimmed by 1 base and V by 4 bases; bases with no gene match: 4. CDR3 DNA, as far as it was read: TGTGCCAGCAGCTCCTCGGGGGGTTCCTACGAG. Residues: CASSSSGGSYE. The whole CDR3 region reads CASSSSGGSYEQYF.

In the case of this clone: The read finishes 3 residues shy of the CDR3 end, and the germline J gene is used to complete it. This chain connects TRBV18 to TRBJ1-5, with TRBD1 matching 7 bases. The CDR3 runs 13 residues. Germline-derived CDR1 and CDR2 are KGHSH and LQKENI. The J segment lost 7 bases and the V segment lost 3 bases, leaving 3 bases of the junction unmatched. The CDR3 sequence: CASSPGTVQPQHF. The CDR3 bases that were read are TGTGCCAGCTCACCGGGGACAGTCCAGCCC.

To note about this clone: From the germline J gene comes the end of the CDR3, since the read stops 3 residues before it. The chain recombines TRBV7-9 with TRBJ1-1; perhaps TRBD1 as D (5 bases). The CDR3 extends over 13 amino acids. Germline V gene lookup returns CDR1 SEHNR and CDR2 FQNEAQ (reference sequence). Incomplete CDR3 DNA: TGTGCCAGCGATAACCAGGGCCCGCTCGGA. This sequence encodes CASDNQGPLG. The CDR3 reads in full as CASDNQGPLGAFF.

This clone was detected only a few times. The CDR3 goes on 3 residues after the read ends, and that part is filled in from the germline J gene. The chain uses TRBV19 and TRBJ1-6; TRBD1 matches at 8 bases. This CDR3 has 18 residues. J gave up 5 bases and V 5 bases, and 14 bases lay outside the gene matches. Germline CDR1 and CDR2: LNHDA and SQIVND (reference sequence). CDR3 sequence reads: CASSADFSDRVDNSPLHF. The CDR3 bases that were read are TGTGCCAGTAGTGCAGACTTCTCGGACAGGGTGGATAATTCACCC.

This clone was detected many times. The CDR3 end lies 3 residues beyond the end of the read and is filled in from the germline J gene. The rearrangement links TRBV5-1 to TRBJ1-1, with TRBD1 as a possible D gene (6 bases). The V end was cut by 3 bases, the J end by 0 bases, with 18 bases between. Germline V gene data show CDR1 as SGHRS and CDR2 as YFSETQ. The CDR3 extends over 17 amino acids. The CDR3 bases that were read are TGCGCCAGCAGCTCCCAAGCAGGGGCTACAATGAACACTGAA. The encoded protein is CASSSQAGATMNTE. The whole CDR3 protein is CASSSQAGATMNTEAFF. Complete variable domain (other parts from reference TRBV5-1 and TRBJ1-1): KAGVTQTPRYLIKTRGQQVTLSCSPISGHRSVSWYQQTPGQGLQFLFEYFSETQRNKGNFPGRFSGRQFSNSRSEMNVSTLELGDSALYLCASSSQAGATMNTEAFFGQGTRLTVV.

About this clone: Read sequence stops 3 residues before the CDR3 end, and the germline J gene provides the missing end. The chain uses TRBV19 and TRBJ2-2; 7 bases are a match to TRBD2. The V gene's germline CDR1 is LNHDA and CDR2 SQIVND (reference sequence). V was clipped by 4 bases and J by 3 bases; unmatched bases: 5. CDR3 length equals 15 residues. Here the CDR3 reads CASSRPGRDTGELFF. The part of the CDR3 DNA that was read is TGTGCCAGTAGTAGGCCAGGGAGGGACACCGGGGAG.

This clone was detected many times. The sequence runs out 3 residues before the end of the CDR3; the remainder is reconstructed from the germline J gene. The V and J genes are TRBV4-2 and TRBJ2-1; perhaps TRBD2 as D (6 bases). This CDR3 is built from 16 residues. The V gene's germline CDR1 is LGHNA and CDR2 YNFKEQ. Trimming stripped 6 bases from V and 5 bases from J, with 20 bases between. This chain's CDR3 is CASSPSPGLEDNEQFF. The sequenced part of the CDR3 DNA is TGTGCCAGCAGTCCTTCCCCGGGACTGGAAGACAATGAG.

This clone was counted at least ten times. The read ends 3 residues shy of where the CDR3 ends; the end is completed using the germline J gene. This chain joins TRBV2 and TRBJ2-7; TRBD1 might be the D (5 bases). V lost 8 bases and J 0 bases, leaving 8 bases between the germline ends. CDR3 length: 12 residues. Germline V lookup: CDR1 SNHLY, CDR2 FYNNEI. The sequenced CDR3 bases are TGTGCCAGCTCACAGGCCTCCTACGAG. Amino acid sequence: CASSQASYE. The whole CDR3 sequence is CASSQASYEQYF.

Regarding this clone: The read stops 3 residues short of the end of the CDR3; the missing end is completed from the germline J gene. The chain has TRBV30 and TRBJ1-3; 8 positions agree with TRBD1. V lost 3 bases to trimming and J lost 4 bases; unmatched junction nucleotides: 8. This CDR3 is 15 amino acids long. Germline CDR1 and CDR2: GTSNPN and SVGIG (reference sequence). CDR3 loop: CAWRAQGVEGNTIYF. CDR3 DNA, as far as it was read: TGTGCCTGGAGGGCACAGGGGGTGGAGGGAAACACC.

This clone was counted many times. The CDR3 end lies 3 residues beyond the end of the read and is filled in from the germline J gene. V and J are TRBV4-1 and TRBJ1-2; TRBD1 aligns across 8 bases. This CDR3 is 15 amino acids long. CDR1 MGHRA and CDR2 YSYEKL come from the germline V gene. The ends lost 1 base at V and 4 bases at J; junction bases unmatched: 5. Partial CDR3 DNA: TGCGCCAGCAGCCAAGCGGGGGGACAGGCCTATGGC. This translates into CASSQAGGQAYG. The entire CDR3 protein reads CASSQAGGQAYGYTF.